The entry below gives a single T cell receptor (beta chain) sequence along with its context. The CDR3 contains 16 residues. Per germline, CDR1 MDHEN and CDR2 SYDVKM. Trimming cost V 4 bases and J 0 bases; bases outside gene matches: 5. These data are taken from a study of T cells in localized non-small cell lung cancer. Sequencing was performed with immunoSEQ multiplex PCR; in TCRdb, only in-frame clones are kept and a portion is missing. The profile covers 55,000 to 65,000 clones, with over 85% appearing a single time and 20% to 25% taken by the ten largest. The sample here was peripheral blood, taken before any cancer treatment. The source of this sequence is a man aged 35-75 years with stage I squamous cell lung carcinoma. The chain is built from TRBV28 and TRBJ2-7, with TRBD2 matching 11 bases. The CDR3 DNA follows: TGTGCCAGCAGTTGGGGGCTAGCGGGGGGCTCCTACGAGCAGTACTTC. Its translation: CASSWGLAGGSYEQYF.